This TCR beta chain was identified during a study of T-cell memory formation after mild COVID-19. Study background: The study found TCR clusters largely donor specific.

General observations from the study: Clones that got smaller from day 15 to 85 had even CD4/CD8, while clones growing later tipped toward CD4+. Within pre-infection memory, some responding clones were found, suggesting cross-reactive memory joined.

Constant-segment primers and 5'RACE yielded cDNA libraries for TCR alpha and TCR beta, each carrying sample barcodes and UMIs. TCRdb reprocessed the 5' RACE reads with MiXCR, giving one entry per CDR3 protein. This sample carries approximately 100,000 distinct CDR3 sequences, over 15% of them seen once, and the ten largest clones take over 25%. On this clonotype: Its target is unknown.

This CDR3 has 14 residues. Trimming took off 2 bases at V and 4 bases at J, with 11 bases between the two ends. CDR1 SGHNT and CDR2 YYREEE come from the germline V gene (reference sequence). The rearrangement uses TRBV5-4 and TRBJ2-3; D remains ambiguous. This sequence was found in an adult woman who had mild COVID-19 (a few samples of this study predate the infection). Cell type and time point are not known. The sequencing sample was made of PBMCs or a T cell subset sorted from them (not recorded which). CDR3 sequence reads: CASSFPTGSDTQYF. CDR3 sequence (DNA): TGTGCCAGCAGCTTCCCGACTGGCTCAGATACGCAGTATTTT. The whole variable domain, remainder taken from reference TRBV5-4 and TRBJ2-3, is ETGVTQSPTHLIKTRGQQVTLRCSSQSGHNTVSWYQQALGQGPQFIFQYYREEENGRGNFPPRFSGLQFPNYSSELNVNALELDDSALYLCASSFPTGSDTQYFGPGTRLTVL.